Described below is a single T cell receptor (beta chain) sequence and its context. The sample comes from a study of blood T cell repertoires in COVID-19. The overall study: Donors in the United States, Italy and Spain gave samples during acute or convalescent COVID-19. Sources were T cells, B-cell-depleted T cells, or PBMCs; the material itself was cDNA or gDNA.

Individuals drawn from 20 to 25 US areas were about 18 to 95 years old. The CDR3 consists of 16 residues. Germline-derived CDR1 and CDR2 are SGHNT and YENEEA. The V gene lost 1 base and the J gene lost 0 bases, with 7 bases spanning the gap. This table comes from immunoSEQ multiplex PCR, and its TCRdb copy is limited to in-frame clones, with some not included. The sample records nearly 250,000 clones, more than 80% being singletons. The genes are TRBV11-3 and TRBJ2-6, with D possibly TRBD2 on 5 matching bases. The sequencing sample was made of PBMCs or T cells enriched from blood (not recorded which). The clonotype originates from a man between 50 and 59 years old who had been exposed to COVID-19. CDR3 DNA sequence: TGTGCCAGCAGCTTAGGCCGGGACTCTGGGGCCAACGTCCTGACTTTC. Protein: CASSLGRDSGANVLTF.